Below, 10 T cell receptor beta chains from the same sample are listed, as sequenced in a study of blood T cells in healthy people across ages. Sample-barcoded 5' priming and a J-beta primer mix drove a second PCR of roughly 6 to 12 cycles. TCRdb used MiXCR to reprocess the 5' RACE reads, holding one entry per CDR3 protein. The sample has about 810,000 distinct CDR3 sequences, 36% seen once; the top ten hold 10% to 15%. Sequencing was performed on blood. These receptors all come from a man aged 18 to 29 in good health.

The chain has TRBV20-1 and TRBJ2-5, with 7 bases matching TRBD1. V shed 2 bases, J shed 4 bases, and the junction held 7 bases outside the gene matches. Per germline, CDR1 DFQATT and CDR2 SNEGSKA (reference sequence). There are 14 residues in the CDR3. CDR3 nucleotide sequence: TGCAGTGCTAGAAAGACAGGGTCGGGAGAGACCCAGTACTTC. This sequence encodes CSARKTGSGETQYF.

V is TRBV4-1 and J is TRBJ1-6; 8 nucleotides match TRBD1. The CDR3 is 15 amino acids. The V gene's germline CDR1 is MGHRA and CDR2 YSYEKL. The V and J ends lost 1 base and 14 bases, in that order; junction bases with no gene match: 10. The CDR3 sequence: CASSQAGTGGVSLHF. CDR3 nucleotide sequence: TGCGCCAGCAGCCAAGCCGGGACAGGCGGTGTTTCCCTCCACTTT.

This clonotype was detected a few times. The gene calls are TRBV5-5 and TRBJ2-4; the D gene could be TRBD1 or TRBD2 (5 bases each). The DNA end is more similar to TRBJ2-7, so the J call may be wrong. CDR3 length equals 15 residues. Germline V CDR1 and CDR2: SGHKS, YYEKEE (reference sequence). CDR3 sequence reads: CASSLRGDMFYEQYF. As DNA, the CDR3 is TGTGCCAGCAGCTTGAGAGGGGATATGTTCTACGAGCAGTACTTC.

V usage is TRBV7-9 and J usage is TRBJ2-3, with TRBD2 matching 7 bases. The CDR3 is 16 amino acids. J was trimmed by 3 bases and V by 5 bases; bases with no gene match: 11. Germline CDR1 SEHNR, CDR2 FQNEAQ (reference sequence). The CDR3 nucleotides are TGTGCCAGCAGCCCCGGGAGCGGGGAGAGAACAGATACGCAGTATTTT. Residues: CASSPGSGERTDTQYF.

The chain employs TRBV7-2 and TRBJ2-5; D is possibly TRBD2 (5 bases). The CDR3 is made up of 13 amino acids. Germline assignment: CDR1 SGHTA and CDR2 FQGNSA. V gave up 6 bases and J gave up 11 bases, with 19 bases separating them. Written as DNA, the CDR3 is TGTGCCAGCAGACTCACTAGGGTCGATGAGCAGTACTTC. Translation gives CASRLTRVDEQYF.

This clonotype was detected once. A much larger clone lies a single base off, so this may be a read error. V gene TRBV12-3 or TRBV12-4 combines with J gene TRBJ2-3; D unresolved. V was cut by 4 bases and J by 6 bases, with 11 bases left in between. The CDR3 is 13 residues long. The CDR3 sequence: CASSSTVLDTQYF. CDR3 bases: TGTGCCAGCAGTTCCACCGTGTTGGATACGCAGTATTTT.

The rearrangement links TRBV4-3 to TRBJ2-3; 10 positions match TRBD2. Germline loops: CDR1 LGHNA, CDR2 YSLEER. The CDR3 runs 15 residues. Trimming removed 0 bases from V and 5 bases from J; junction bases left unmatched: 2. CDR3 nucleotide sequence: TGCGCCAGCAGCCAAGACCAGCGGGGGGGAGATACGCAGTATTTT. This encodes CASSQDQRGGDTQYF.

The gene calls are TRBV29-1 and TRBJ1-1, with D maybe TRBD1 (6 bases). Germline assignment: CDR1 SQVTM and CDR2 ANQGSEA. Deletions cut 4 bases from V and 3 bases from J, with 15 bases between. This CDR3 has 14 residues. The CDR3 nucleotides read TGCAGCGTTGCACAGGGCATAGGCTACACTGAAGCTTTCTTT. Amino acid sequence: CSVAQGIGYTEAFF.

With regard to this clonotype: Compared with germline, one end of the junction differs, possibly owing to a read error. The chain uses TRBV5-1 and TRBJ2-3; 10 nucleotides agree with TRBD1. The germline CDR1 and CDR2 sequences are SGHRS and YFSETQ. CDR3 length equals 15 residues. The CDR3: CASSLRDRGGDTLYF. The CDR3, as DNA: TGCGCCAGCAGCTTACGGGACAGGGGTGGAGATACGCTGTATTTT.

V is TRBV7-9 and J is TRBJ2-1; D tentatively reads TRBD1 or TRBD2 (5 bases each). Per the germline V gene, CDR1 is SEHNR and CDR2 is FQNEAQ (reference sequence). CDR3 length: 16 amino acids. V was pared by 4 bases and J by 5 bases, with 18 bases between. As DNA, the CDR3 is TGTGCCAGCAGCTCGTTGATATGGGGGAGCAACAATGAGCAGTTCTTC. This encodes CASSSLIWGSNNEQFF.